The sequence of this TCR beta chain was determined in a study of T cell repertoires in cytomegalovirus infection. Study details: CMV infection and matching HLA type were both indicated by public TCR beta signatures.

One entry per CDR3 protein results from TCRdb running MiXCR on the reads. The table shows over 85,000 distinct CDR3 sequences, with 15% to 20% occurring only once. Germline values: CDR1 SGHTA, CDR2 FQGTGA. The CDR3 has 15 residues. Trimming took 5 bases from V and 6 from J, leaving 17 bases between them. Regarding the study as a whole: Clonotype analysis showed dominance of the ex vivo response by HLA-C-restricted CMV-specific TCR beta clonotypes. There were carriers of CMV plus the relevant HLA, and cumulative public TCR beta family frequency identified them.

As concerns this clonotype: What it binds is not known.

The sample taken for sequencing was PBMCs. This TCR was sampled from a human donor in good health (CMV status not recorded). Some clones in this sample may be carry-over from other donors' samples. This chain connects TRBV7-3 to TRBJ2-1, with D perhaps TRBD1 (6 bases). CDR3 protein: CASSLGHGALNEQFF. DNA for the CDR3: TGTGCCAGCAGCCTGGGACACGGCGCACTCAATGAGCAGTTCTTC.